This T cell receptor beta chain was profiled in a study of cytomegalovirus exposure and HLA in healthy donors. From germline, CDR1 is SGHTA and CDR2 FQGNSA. Trimming removed 1 base at V and 2 bases at J, with 6 bases between. The CDR3 extends over 13 amino acids. 60 Vbeta and 13 Jbeta primers were used in PCR. Per the original methods: The count from a later analysis was about 80 million unique TCR beta chains, 9.5 million to 13 million of them shared. Sequencing used immunoSEQ multiplex PCR; TCRdb keeps in-frame clones, though not all of them. Clone size and the V and J calls come from that table; the DNA yielded D and trimming. The table has fewer than 200,000 clones, over 65% seen once. Of note for this clone: What it binds is unknown.

General study findings and limits: According to the study, roughly 160 TCR beta chains were cytomegalovirus-associated. Earlier analysis yielded a pattern in which most TCR beta V segments were productive about 90% or about 30% of the time. Through in vitro validation, three CMV-associated chains were shown to be specific for CMV antigens.

This chain uses TRBV7-2 with TRBJ2-7, with D perhaps matching TRBD2 (5 bases). The sequenced sample was PBMCs. The source is a female donor in good health and CMV-seronegative. The CDR3 DNA sequence: TGTGCCAGCAGCTTAGTCGGGGCCTACGAGCAGTACTTC. Its protein is CASSLVGAYEQYF.